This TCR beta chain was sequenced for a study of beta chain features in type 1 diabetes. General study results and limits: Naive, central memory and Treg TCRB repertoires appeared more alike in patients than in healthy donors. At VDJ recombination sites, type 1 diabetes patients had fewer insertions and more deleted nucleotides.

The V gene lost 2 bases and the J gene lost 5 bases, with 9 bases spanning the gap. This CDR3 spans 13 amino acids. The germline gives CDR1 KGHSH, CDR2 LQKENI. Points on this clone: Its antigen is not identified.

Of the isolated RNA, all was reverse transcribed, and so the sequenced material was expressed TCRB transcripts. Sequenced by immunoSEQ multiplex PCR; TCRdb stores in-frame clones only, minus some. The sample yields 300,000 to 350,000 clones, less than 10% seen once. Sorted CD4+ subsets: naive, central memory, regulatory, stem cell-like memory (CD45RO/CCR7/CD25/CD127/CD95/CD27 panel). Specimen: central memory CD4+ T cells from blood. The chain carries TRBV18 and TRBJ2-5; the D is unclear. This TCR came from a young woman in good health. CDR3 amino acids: CASSPGLSETQYF. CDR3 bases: TGTGCCAGCTCACCAGGCCTTTCGGAGACCCAGTACTTC.